The present TCR beta chain was sequenced within a study of blood T cell repertoires in COVID-19. Study context: T cells, B-cell-depleted T cells, or PBMCs provided the cDNA or gDNA that served as material.

CDR3 length equals 14 residues. The ends were cut back, 1 base at V and 2 bases at J, with 9 bases in the middle. Looked up from germline, CDR1 is SGHDT and CDR2 is YYEEEE. Self-reported history from a screening survey and questionnaire set each donor's cohort. Clones were read by immunoSEQ multiplex PCR, and TCRdb kept only the in-frame ones, dropping some. The table includes some 490,000 clones, about nine tenths detected once. The clonotype originates from a woman aged 60 to 75 who had recovered from COVID-19. Material: PBMCs or T cells enriched from blood (not recorded which). V gene TRBV5-6 combines with J gene TRBJ1-2; D gene uncertain. CDR3 sequence: CASSLRSGNYGYTF. The CDR3 nucleotides are TGTGCCAGCAGCTTGCGTTCGGGGAACTATGGCTACACCTTC.